This TCR beta chain was obtained from a study of identical twins. Study-wide points: Insertions were fewer in abundant cord blood beta clonotypes, whereas memory repertoires showed none of this pattern. The authors drew conclusions from cross-sectional statistical analysis rather than following the same donors. The presence of invariant MAIT and iNKT cells could partly confound analyses of zero-insertion sequences.

MiXCR, applied by TCRdb to the 5' RACE reads, yields one record per CDR3 protein. The sample holds 430,000 or so distinct CDR3 sequences, around 24% seen once. Germline V lookup: CDR1 SGHKS, CDR2 YYEKEE (reference sequence). V lost 4 bases, J lost 4 bases, and 15 bases lay in between. The CDR3 loop spans 15 amino acids. This clonotype came up a few times. Its antigen is unidentified. This same sample was also taken into another study, of T cells expressing NK-cell markers. That paper states: Once again these clonotypes came out on top in the CD3+CD56-NKG2C+ fraction of four donors.

This receptor was taken from a woman under 30 in good health. Sample: CD4+ T cells sorted from blood. The V call is TRBV5-5, the J call TRBJ1-5; D might be TRBD1 (5 bases). DNA of the CDR3: TGTGCCAGCAGCGCGACCGGGGCGGATAATCAGCCCCAGCATTTT. Translated, it gives CASSATGADNQPQHF.